A single sample is the source of the 26 T cell receptor beta chains below, sequenced in a study of cytomegalovirus exposure and HLA in healthy donors. In the PCR, 60 Vbeta and 13 Jbeta primers were used. TCRdb's copy holds only in-frame clones and misses some; the assay was immunoSEQ multiplex PCR. The table includes over 95,000 clones, roughly 80% detected once. Specimen: PBMCs. Receptors were obtained from a female donor in good health and CMV-seronegative.

The chain uses TRBV5-1 and TRBJ1-5; D perhaps matches TRBD1 (5 bases). Germline loops: CDR1 SGHRS, CDR2 YFSETQ. The V gene lost 5 bases and the J gene lost 0 bases, with 12 bases spanning the gap. The length of the CDR3 is 15 residues. This CDR3 reads CASRPGTNSNQPQHF. CDR3 nucleotide sequence: TGCGCCAGCAGACCCGGGACTAATAGCAATCAGCCCCAGCATTTT.

This CDR3 reads CAAAGSYNEQFF. For the CDR3, the DNA is TGTGCCGCAGCGGGGTCCTACAATGAGCAGTTCTTC. V and J are TRBV28 and TRBJ2-1; 7 nucleotides line up with TRBD2. Germline V gene data show CDR1 as MDHEN and CDR2 as SYDVKM. With V trimmed by 11 bases and J by 1 base, 2 bases remained unmatched. This CDR3 region has 12 residues.

V and J are TRBV30 and TRBJ2-1; a weak D match, TRBD2 (5 bases). V dropped 1 base and J dropped 11 bases, with 21 bases sitting between them. Looked up from germline, CDR1 is GTSNPN and CDR2 is SVGIG (reference sequence). The CDR3 totals 15 residues. As DNA, the CDR3 is TGTGCCTGGAGTGCCCGGACTGAGCTTCGATTTAAGCAGTTCTTC. Protein product: CAWSARTELRFKQFF.

This CDR3 reads CASSLVAGGYNEQFF. In DNA form, the CDR3 reads TGCGCCAGCAGCTTGGTGGCAGGGGGGTACAATGAGCAGTTCTTC. The chain recombines TRBV5-1 with TRBJ2-1; tentatively, D is TRBD1 (7 bases). CDR3 length: 15 amino acids. CDR1 and CDR2 (germline): SGHRS, YFSETQ. V lost 0 bases, J lost 4 bases, and 11 bases lay in between.

This chain uses TRBV27 with TRBJ2-5; TRBD1 is a possible D gene (6 bases). Gene TRBJ2-7 matches the end of the DNA better, so the J call may be wrong. The CDR3 extends over 18 amino acids. In germline, CDR1 is MNHEY, CDR2 SMNVEV (reference sequence). The CDR3 DNA sequence: TGTGCCAGCAGCTCCGGGATAGCTGGACAGCTTCCCCTCTACGAGCAGTACTTC. Translation: CASSSGIAGQLPLYEQYF.

DNA for the CDR3: TGTGCCAGCAGCTTTGGAACCGGGACACTGAACACTGAAGCTTTCTTT. This gives the protein CASSFGTGTLNTEAFF. The gene calls are TRBV11-2 and TRBJ1-1; a weak D match, TRBD1 (6 bases). Per the germline V gene, CDR1 is SGHAT and CDR2 is FQNNGV. V lost 3 bases and J lost 0, with 14 bases in between. This CDR3 spans 16 amino acids.

Only one count was recorded for this clone. The chain recombines TRBV14 with TRBJ2-7; a weak D match, TRBD1 (5 bases). Trimming cost V 0 bases and J 0 bases, with 15 bases left between them. Germline assignment: CDR1 SGHDN and CDR2 FVKESK. This CDR3 spans 17 amino acids. CDR3 amino acids: CASSQEPDRYISYEQYF. DNA for the CDR3: TGTGCCAGCAGCCAAGAACCAGACAGATACATCTCCTACGAGCAGTACTTC.

This clone has a single count. This rearrangement joins TRBV6-6 to TRBJ1-2; TRBD1 agrees at 7 bases. Germline CDR1 MNHNY, CDR2 SVGAGI (reference sequence). Losses at the gene ends were 0 bases for V and 7 bases for J; bases not matched to a gene: 8. The CDR3 has 15 residues. CDR3 sequence reads: CASSYSVEGAGGYTF. CDR3 sequence (DNA): TGTGCCAGCAGTTACTCCGTGGAGGGGGCGGGTGGCTACACCTTC.

The CDR3 region is CASSFRLAGGYRTSTDTQYF. For the CDR3, the DNA is TGTGCCAGCAGCTTTCGACTAGCGGGGGGGTACCGAACAAGCACAGATACGCAGTATTTT. This chain connects TRBV7-8 to TRBJ2-3, with TRBD2 matching 14 bases. This CDR3 comprises 20 residues. The ends lost 3 bases at V and 0 bases at J; junction bases unmatched: 11. From germline, CDR1 is SGHVS and CDR2 FQNEAQ.

This chain uses TRBV5-8 with TRBJ2-5; D is unclear. CDR3 size: 14 residues. Trimming removed 4 bases from V and 1 base from J, with 11 bases in between. Germline loops: CDR1 SGHTS, CDR2 YDEGEE. The CDR3 here is CASSPREFQETQYF. The CDR3 nucleotides are TGTGCCAGCAGCCCTAGAGAGTTCCAAGAGACCCAGTACTTC.

This rearrangement joins TRBV7-9 to TRBJ2-3, with D possibly being TRBD1 (5 bases). The CDR3 runs 16 residues. Germline V gene data show CDR1 as SEHNR and CDR2 as FQNEAQ (reference sequence). V shed 7 bases and J shed 1 base, with 18 bases lying between them. CDR3 sequence: CASTQSVEQGTDTQYF. The DNA for the CDR3 is TGTGCCAGCACCCAATCTGTAGAACAGGGCACAGATACGCAGTATTTT.

The chain combines TRBV5-1 with TRBJ2-1, with 7 bases identical to TRBD1. This CDR3 contains 16 residues. V was clipped by 0 bases and J by 4 bases; unmatched bases: 7. Germline V gives CDR1 SGHRS, CDR2 YFSETQ. CDR3 nucleotides: TGCGCCAGCAGCTTGGCTCGCGACAGGGTATACAATGAGCAGTTCTTC. Protein product: CASSLARDRVYNEQFF. Full variable domain (missing parts from reference TRBV5-1 and TRBJ2-1): KAGVTQTPRYLIKTRGQQVTLSCSPISGHRSVSWYQQTPGQGLQFLFEYFSETQRNKGNFPGRFSGRQFSNSRSEMNVSTLELGDSALYLCASSLARDRVYNEQFFGPGTRLTVL.

The genes are TRBV5-1 and TRBJ2-7; 12 nucleotides line up with TRBD2. The CDR3 is made up of 18 amino acids. Germline CDR1 is SGHRS and CDR2 is YFSETQ. J was trimmed by 0 bases and V by 0 bases; bases with no gene match: 7. CDR3 bases: TGCGCCAGCAGCTTGGGGTCTAGCGGGGGGGTCAGCTCCTACGAGCAGTACTTC. This encodes CASSLGSSGGVSSYEQYF.

V gene TRBV2 combines with J gene TRBJ1-5, with D possibly being TRBD1 (5 bases). V gave up 8 bases and J gave up 0 bases, with 14 bases separating them. The V gene's germline CDR1 is SNHLY and CDR2 FYNNEI. This CDR3 is built from 15 residues. The DNA of the CDR3 is TGTGCCAGCCTCCGGACATCTAATAGCAATCAGCCCCAGCATTTT. Its translation: CASLRTSNSNQPQHF.

This clone has only one observation. The rearrangement uses TRBV9 and TRBJ1-2, with D maybe TRBD1 (5 bases). V lost 2 bases, J lost 4 bases, and 12 bases lay in between. The germline gives CDR1 SGDLS, CDR2 YYNGEE. CDR3 size: 14 residues. The CDR3 nucleotides read TGTGCCAGCAGCGTGGCGGAGGGGCCCTATGGCTACACCTTC. Amino acids: CASSVAEGPYGYTF.

V is TRBV19 and J is TRBJ2-2, with a tentative D call TRBD1 (5 bases). The germline gives CDR1 LNHDA, CDR2 SQIVND (reference sequence). The CDR3 totals 15 residues. V gave up 4 bases and J gave up 4 bases, with 13 bases separating them. The chain's CDR3 is CASSKWQGVTGELFF. The CDR3 DNA follows: TGTGCCAGTAGTAAGTGGCAGGGTGTCACCGGGGAGCTGTTTTTT.

The V gene is TRBV19, the J gene TRBJ1-6, with TRBD1 identical over 7 bases. Germline assignment: CDR1 LNHDA and CDR2 SQIVND (reference sequence). Trimming removed 10 bases from V and 9 bases from J; junction bases left unmatched: 12. The CDR3 runs 14 residues. This CDR3 reads CATRGGAGSSPLHF. The CDR3 DNA reads TGTGCCACTAGAGGGGGCGCCGGTAGTTCACCCCTCCACTTT.

This clone has just one count. The V call is TRBV6-5, the J call TRBJ2-3, with D possibly being TRBD1 (5 bases). The CDR3 is 13 residues long. Germline lookup yields CDR1 MNHEY and CDR2 SVGAGI. Trimming cost V 5 bases and J 2 bases, with 8 bases left between them. DNA for the CDR3: TGTGCCAGCAGTGGGGCCATCACAGATACGCAGTATTTT. Translated: CASSGAITDTQYF.

CDR3 nucleotide sequence: TGTGCCAGTAGTATAGATAGCGGAGAAAACACCGGGGAGCTGTTTTTT. Translating gives CASSIDSGENTGELFF. The chain has TRBV19 and TRBJ2-2, with D perhaps TRBD2 (6 bases). Germline V lookup: CDR1 LNHDA, CDR2 SQIVND (reference sequence). Deletions cut 0 bases from V and 2 bases from J, with 10 bases between. The CDR3 extends over 16 amino acids. Together with reference TRBV19 and TRBJ2-2, the CDR3 gives the full variable domain: DGGITQSPKYLFRKEGQNVTLSCEQNLNHDAMYWYRQDPGQGLRLIYYSQIVNDFQKGDIAEGYSVSREKKESFPLTVTSAQKNPTAFYLCASSIDSGENTGELFFGEGSRLTVL.

The chain links TRBV6-1 to TRBJ2-3, with 7 bases matching TRBD2. Trimming took 6 bases from V and 6 from J; bases not matched to a gene: 9. CDR1 is MNHNS and CDR2 is SASEGT in the germline V gene. The length of the CDR3 is 14 residues. The CDR3 here is CASSPGGGKDTQYF. CDR3 DNA: TGTGCCAGCAGCCCTGGCGGGGGTAAGGATACGCAGTATTTT.

The CDR3 spells CASSRTGSSYEQYF. The CDR3 bases are TGTGCCAGCAGCCGGACAGGGAGCTCCTACGAGCAGTACTTC. The V call is TRBV7-9, the J call TRBJ2-7, with TRBD1 matching 8 bases. CDR1 is SEHNR and CDR2 is FQNEAQ in the germline V gene (reference sequence). The CDR3 has 14 amino acids. Trimming removed 5 bases from V and 0 bases from J; junction bases left unmatched: 3.

This rearrangement joins TRBV25-1 to TRBJ1-2; D possibly corresponds to TRBD1 (5 bases). This CDR3 has 16 residues. CDR1 and CDR2 (germline): MGHDK, SYGVNS. Trimming removed 5 bases from V and 7 bases from J, with 23 bases in between. The CDR3 here is CASSWGGPGSPGGYTF. The CDR3 nucleotides are TGTGCCAGCAGTTGGGGCGGACCCGGGTCACCAGGTGGCTACACCTTC.

The V call is TRBV27, the J call TRBJ1-2; perhaps TRBD1 as D (6 bases). In germline, CDR1 is MNHEY, CDR2 SMNVEV (reference sequence). The CDR3 has 17 residues. Trimming took 6 bases from V and 0 from J, leaving 20 bases between them. CDR3 DNA sequence: TGTGCCAGCAGCCGCCGGGGGGCGGGGAAATCTAACTATGGCTACACCTTC. The encoded protein is CASSRRGAGKSNYGYTF.

This rearrangement joins TRBV23-1 to TRBJ1-1, with TRBD1 as a possible D gene (6 bases). TRBV23-1 has ORF status, its function being uncertain. V dropped 4 bases and J dropped 1 base, with 25 bases sitting between them. This CDR3 has 19 amino acids. CDR3 protein: CASSPPGQIIFLGNTEAFF. CDR3 nucleotides: TGCGCCAGCAGTCCCCCGGGACAAATAATATTTTTGGGGAACACTGAAGCTTTCTTT.

The chain recombines TRBV6-1 with TRBJ1-1; possibly TRBD1 for D (5 bases). The CDR3 loop spans 10 amino acids. Germline-derived CDR1 and CDR2 are MNHNS and SASEGT. In DNA form, the CDR3 reads TGTGCTTCAGGGCAGAATGAAGCTTTCTTT. Protein sequence: CASGQNEAFF.

The J gene is TRBJ2-5, the V gene TRBV2, with D maybe TRBD1 (6 bases). The J call is uncertain, as TRBJ2-7 better fits the DNA end. Germline values: CDR1 SNHLY, CDR2 FYNNEI. CDR3 length: 12 residues. The CDR3 sequence: CATWDTDYEQYF. Written as DNA, the CDR3 is TGTGCCACCTGGGACACTGACTACGAGCAGTACTTC.